The clone carrying this T cell receptor (beta chain) was counted between two and nine times. Its antigen is unknown. The sample comes from a study of cytomegalovirus exposure and HLA in healthy donors. Study outcomes and limitations: A later analysis showed that HLA-associated TCR beta chains had undergone more clonal expansion than equally common others.

In the PCR, 60 Vbeta and 13 Jbeta primers were used. The repertoire was sequenced with immunoSEQ multiplex PCR; TCRdb's copy has only in-frame clones and lacks some. The sample carries about 99,000 clones, about 9.5% recorded once. V dropped 2 bases and J dropped 11; count of bases not matched to a gene: 11. This CDR3 is 14 amino acids long. CDR1 is MNHEY and CDR2 is SVGAGI in the germline V gene. The source material was PBMCs. This TCR derives from a middle-aged man in good health and CMV-seropositive. This sequence joins TRBV6-5 and TRBJ1-2, with 7 nucleotides matching TRBD1. CDR3 protein: CASSYLNRGSGYTF. The CDR3 region has the DNA TGTGCCAGCAGTTACCTAAACAGGGGAAGTGGTTACACCTTC.